These T cell receptor beta chains were read from a single sample in a study of preoperative IRX-2 immunotherapy in early breast cancer. Here immunoSEQ multiplex PCR was the method, and the copy in TCRdb shows in-frame clones only, minus some. The sample records roughly 30,000 clones, less than 90% being singletons. This specimen consisted of lymph node tissue, obtained from a patient treated with IRX-2 immunotherapy. These receptors were obtained from a human donor with breast cancer. The CDR3 runs from the conserved cysteine through the conserved F or W. The D gene is left open where the match is weak. Some rows mark clone size as missing; the rest say once, few, many or name a class of expanded clone.

D gene,V gene,clone size,CDR3 length,J gene,CDR3 DNA,CDR3 protein
NA,TRBV19,NA,14,TRBJ2-3,TGTGCCAGTAGTCAGGGACTGATCACAGATACGCAGTATTTT,CASSQGLITDTQYF
NA,TRBV28,few,15,TRBJ1-3,TGTGCCAGCAGCTTCCTGGGGAACGGGGAAAACACCATATATTTT,CASSFLGNGENTIYF
NA,TRBV11-3,few,15,TRBJ1-1,TGTGCCAGCAGACGCCGGTCGGGGATGAACACTGAAGCTTTCTTT,CASRRRSGMNTEAFF
NA,TRBV27,NA,17,TRBJ1-6,TGTGCCAGCAGCCTTACCCGCCAGCTCTCCGGGAGGTCACCCCTCCACTTT,CASSLTRQLSGRSPLHF
TRBD2,TRBV18,NA,17,TRBJ2-2,TGTGCCAGCTCATCTTTTTCGCTAGCGGGAGTCACCGGGGAGCTGTTTTTT,CASSSFSLAGVTGELFF
TRBD2,TRBV15,NA,15,TRBJ2-7,TGTGCCACCAGCAGAGGGGCTAGCGGGGTCTACGAGCAGTACTTC,CATSRGASGVYEQYF
NA,TRBV19,NA,14,TRBJ1-4,TGTGCCAGTAGCAGTCGCGCAGGGAACGAAAAACTGTTTTTT,CASSSRAGNEKLFF
TRBD2,TRBV9,NA,15,TRBJ2-1,TGTGCCAGCAGCGTAGTAGCGGGCGTCTACAATGAGCAGTTCTTC,CASSVVAGVYNEQFF
NA,TRBV1,NA,14,TRBJ2-1,TGCGCCAGCAGCCAACGGCTAGCGGACAATGAGCAGTTCTTC,CASSQRLADNEQFF
NA,TRBV7-6,NA,18,TRBJ1-3,TGTGCCAGCAGCTTTGAACCGGGACATATTCCCGGTGGAAACACCATATATTTT,CASSFEPGHIPGGNTIYF
NA,TRBV25-1,NA,14,TRBJ2-2,TGTGCCAGCAGTGAATATCAGGGCGCCGGGGAGCTGTTTTTT,CASSEYQGAGELFF
NA,TRBV29-1,NA,14,TRBJ2-1,TGCAGCGTTGAGCGGAACTTAGCCTACAATGAGCAGTTCTTC,CSVERNLAYNEQFF
TRBD2,TRBV19,NA,13,TRBJ2-7,TGTGCCAGTAGTCCCGGGAGGGGCTACGAGCAGTACTTC,CASSPGRGYEQYF
TRBD1,TRBV28,NA,14,TRBJ2-7,TGTGCCAGCAGTTCCCCCGGGACAGGGAACGAGCAGTACTTC,CASSSPGTGNEQYF
NA,TRBV11-3,NA,14,TRBJ2-1,TGTGCCAGCAGCCGGACAGAAACCCACAATGAGCAGTTCTTC,CASSRTETHNEQFF
NA,TRBV7-7,NA,14,TRBJ2-1,TGTGCCAGCAGCCCCTCGATTGGGTACAATGAGCAGTTCTTC,CASSPSIGYNEQFF
NA,TRBV19,NA,15,TRBJ1-5,TGTGCCAGTAGTATACCAGGGTACGGGGGTCAGCCCCAGCATTTT,CASSIPGYGGQPQHF
NA,TRBV11-3,NA,14,TRBJ1-3,TGTGCCAGCAGCTTTGCAGACTCTGGAAACACCATATATTTT,CASSFADSGNTIYF
TRBD1,TRBV28,NA,13,TRBJ1-4,TGTGCCAGCAGGGACAGGGCTTCCGAAAAACTGTTTTTT,CASRDRASEKLFF
NA,TRBV11-3,NA,14,TRBJ2-1,TGTGCCAGCAGTACGGGGAGCTCCTACAATGAGCAGTTCTTC,CASSTGSSYNEQFF
NA,TRBV19,NA,15,TRBJ2-1,TGTGCCAGTAGTAAGGGCAGGAGATCCTACAATGAGCAGTTCTTC,CASSKGRRSYNEQFF
TRBD2,TRBV18,NA,15,TRBJ2-5,TGTGCCAGCTCACCGCTAGCGGGACGGGTTGAGACCCAGTACTTC,CASSPLAGRVETQYF
TRBD1,TRBV28,NA,14,TRBJ2-7,TGTGCCAGCACCCCAGGGACAGGGTCCTACGAGCAGTACTTC,CASTPGTGSYEQYF
TRBD1,TRBV18,once,12,TRBJ2-3,TGTGCCGGGACAGGCAGCACAGATACGCAGTATTTT,CAGTGSTDTQYF
NA,TRBV18,NA,12,TRBJ1-1,TGTGCCAGCTCACCGTATACAGGGACCGCTTTCTTT,CASSPYTGTAFF
TRBD1,TRBV28,NA,15,TRBJ1-1,TGTGCCAGCAGTTCGACAGGGACGGGAGAGGTTGAAGCTTTCTTT,CASSSTGTGEVEAFF
NA,TRBV6-7,NA,16,TRBJ2-1,TGTGCCAGCAGTTCCCATAGCGGAGGATATTACAATGAGCAGTTCTTC,CASSSHSGGYYNEQFF